This TCR beta chain was sequenced in a study of post-analysis software for immune sequencing data. Turning to the study itself: Several disease courses (relapsing-remitting, secondary progressive and progressive-relapsing) of multiple sclerosis were included. General study points: Multiple sclerosis patients showed significantly lower normalized Chao1 diversity than controls did. Comparison of patients with controls showed 5 or 6 TRBV segments more frequent in patients, TRBV5-6, TRBV5-1 and TRBV20-1 among them. Samples made in the same batch grouped tightly together by F measure.

TCR beta cDNA libraries included unique molecular identifiers. Each batch of roughly 0.95 to 10 million T cells produced 500,000 to 550,000 cDNA molecules. TCRdb re-analysed the PCR reads in MiXCR, keeping a single row per CDR3 protein. The sample carries just over 250,000 distinct CDR3 sequences, 30% to 45% recorded once. CDR3 length equals 14 residues. Germline CDR1 SNHLY, CDR2 FYNNEI. Worth noting for this clonotype: Its antigen remains unidentified. The germline gene is not matched at one end of the junction; a read error may be the cause.

The sequenced sample was blood. The receptor was derived from a girl aged 10-17 years with multiple sclerosis. The chain recombines TRBV2 with TRBJ2-5; D is uncertain. The CDR3 here is CASSSGRYQGTQYF. As DNA, the CDR3 is TGTGCCAGCTCCTCAGGCAGGTACCAAGGGACCCAGTACTTC.